The T cell receptor beta chain described here comes from a study of technical replicates of blood from a handful of donors. Sequenced by immunoSEQ multiplex PCR; TCRdb stores in-frame clones only, minus some. The table has 70,000 to 95,000 clones, approximately 97% seen once; the top ten hold roughly 0.17%. V lost 3 bases and J lost 9; bases outside the gene matches: 6. In germline, CDR1 is SGHRS, CDR2 YFSETQ. The CDR3 extends over 13 amino acids. The sequence derives from a human donor in good health. The chain recombines TRBV5-1 with TRBJ2-1; 7 nucleotides agree with TRBD1. The sample taken for sequencing was T cells isolated from PBMCs. CDR3 loop: CASSSDRAGEQFF. The CDR3 nucleotides read TGCGCCAGCAGCTCCGACAGGGCAGGTGAGCAGTTCTTC.